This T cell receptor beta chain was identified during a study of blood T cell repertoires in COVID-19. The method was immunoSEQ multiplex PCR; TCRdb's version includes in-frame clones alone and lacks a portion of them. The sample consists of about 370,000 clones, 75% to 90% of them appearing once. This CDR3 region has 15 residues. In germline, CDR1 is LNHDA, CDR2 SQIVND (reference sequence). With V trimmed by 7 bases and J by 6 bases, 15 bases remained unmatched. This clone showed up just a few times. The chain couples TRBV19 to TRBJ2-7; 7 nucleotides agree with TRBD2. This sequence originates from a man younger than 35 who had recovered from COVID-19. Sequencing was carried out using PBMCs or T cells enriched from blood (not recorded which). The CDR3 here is CASTRSGEGGSEQYF. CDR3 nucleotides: TGTGCCAGTACCCGATCGGGGGAGGGAGGAAGCGAGCAGTACTTC.